One and the same sample provided the 21 T cell receptor beta chains below, sequenced in a study of beta chain features in type 1 diabetes. Reverse transcription of all isolated RNA meant that expressed TCRB transcripts were sequenced. Produced via immunoSEQ multiplex PCR; TCRdb's table is partial and in-frame only. The sample lists 200,000 to 300,000 clones, 25% to 35% occurring once. Sequenced input: central memory CD4+ T cells from blood. The origin of the receptors is a man under 40 in good health.

This clone was found many times. CDR3 nucleotide sequence: TGTGCCTGGACCCTCGGGGGAATGAACACTGAAGCTTTCTTT. Translation gives CAWTLGGMNTEAFF. This rearrangement joins TRBV30 to TRBJ1-1; D may be TRBD1 (5 bases). The V gene's germline CDR1 is GTSNPN and CDR2 SVGIG (reference sequence). This CDR3 spans 14 amino acids. Trimming pared 4 bases from V and 0 bases from J, leaving 12 bases between.

J is TRBJ1-1 and V is TRBV9, with 7 bases aligning to TRBD1. V lost 4 bases and J lost 5; bases outside the gene matches: 14. This CDR3 comprises 16 residues. In germline, CDR1 is SGDLS, CDR2 YYNGEE. This CDR3 reads CASSSTPRQGGTEAFF. The CDR3 nucleotides are TGTGCCAGCAGCTCCACCCCGAGACAGGGAGGGACTGAAGCTTTCTTT.

This clone was seen repeatedly, ten times or more. This chain uses TRBV10-3 with TRBJ1-6; 8 bases map to TRBD1. V shed 6 bases, J shed 7 bases, and the junction held 2 bases outside the gene matches. The CDR3 runs to 13 residues. CDR1 is ENHRY and CDR2 is SYGVKD in the germline V gene. CDR3 sequence: CAIRDRENSPLHF. The CDR3 coding sequence is TGTGCCATCAGGGACAGGGAGAATTCACCCCTCCACTTT.

A few counts support this clone. V usage is TRBV15 and J usage is TRBJ2-3; D remains ambiguous. The ends were cut back, 0 bases at V and 5 bases at J, with 6 bases in the middle. CDR3 length: 13 amino acids. Germline CDR1 reads LNHNV; CDR2 reads YYDKDF (reference sequence). The CDR3: CATSRDMGDTQYF. The CDR3 coding sequence is TGTGCCACCAGCAGAGATATGGGAGATACGCAGTATTTT. The entire variable domain, with the rest obtained from reference TRBV15 and TRBJ2-3, is as follows: DAMVIQNPRYQVTQFGKPVTLSCSQTLNHNVMYWYQQKSSQAPKLLFHYYDKDFNNEADTPDNFQSRRPNTSFCFLDIRSPGLGDTAMYLCATSRDMGDTQYFGPGTRLTVL.

This clone appeared a few times. The chain has TRBV19 and TRBJ1-1; 7 bases are shared with TRBD1. J lost 1 base, V lost 1 base, and 0 bases had no gene match. Germline loops: CDR1 LNHDA, CDR2 SQIVND (reference sequence). The CDR3 extends over 14 amino acids. The CDR3 protein is CASSIGTGNTEAFF. The CDR3 bases are TGTGCCAGTAGTATAGGGACAGGGAACACTGAAGCTTTCTTT. The full variable domain, in which reference TRBV19 and TRBJ1-1 provide the parts outside the CDR3, is DGGITQSPKYLFRKEGQNVTLSCEQNLNHDAMYWYRQDPGQGLRLIYYSQIVNDFQKGDIAEGYSVSREKKESFPLTVTSAQKNPTAFYLCASSIGTGNTEAFFGQGTRLTVV.

The rearrangement uses TRBV6-6 and TRBJ2-3, with D perhaps matching TRBD1 or TRBD2 (5 bases each). Trimming cost V 5 bases and J 2 bases, with 17 bases left between them. CDR3 length equals 16 residues. Germline V CDR1 and CDR2: MNHNY, SVGAGI (reference sequence). CDR3 sequence: CASSPGWGRDTDTQYF. For the CDR3, the DNA is TGTGCCAGCAGTCCGGGGTGGGGCCGGGACACAGATACGCAGTATTTT.

This clone was detected a few times. With a far larger clone one base away, a read error is the likely cause. CDR3 loop: CARSEAGQGEGEQYF. For the CDR3, the DNA is TGTGCCCGCAGTGAGGCGGGACAGGGAGAGGGCGAGCAGTACTTC. This chain connects TRBV2 to TRBJ2-7, with 9 positions matching TRBD1. CDR3 length: 15 amino acids. Germline V CDR1 and CDR2: SNHLY, FYNNEI.

The chain couples TRBV7-4 to TRBJ2-7, with D perhaps TRBD1 (5 bases). CDR1 and CDR2 from the germline V gene are SGHVT and SQSDAQ. Between the trimmed V and J ends, which lost 1 base and 6 bases, there was a span of 10 bases. This CDR3 spans 13 amino acids. The CDR3: CASSLGAGAEQYF. The CDR3 coding sequence is TGTGCCAGCAGCTTAGGAGCTGGGGCCGAGCAGTACTTC.

This clone was counted between two and nine times. The chain links TRBV5-4 to TRBJ2-1, with D tentatively TRBD1 or TRBD2 (5 bases each). This CDR3 region has 16 residues. Per germline, CDR1 SGHNT and CDR2 YYREEE (reference sequence). V was shortened by 2 bases and J by 8 bases, with 20 bases between the two germline ends. The CDR3 nucleotides read TGTGCCAGCAGCTTTGGTGGGGACGTCGGAGGTCATGAGCAGTTCTTC. Translation gives CASSFGGDVGGHEQFF.

In the case of this clone: Distinct nucleotide sequences in the sample also encode this CDR3. The chain recombines TRBV4-3 with TRBJ1-2, with 7 bases fitting TRBD1. There are 13 residues in the CDR3. From germline, CDR1 is LGHNA and CDR2 YSLEER. The trim removed 0 bases at V and 8 bases at J, leaving 3 bases unmatched. The CDR3 DNA is TGCGCCAGCAGCCAAGATCGAGGGGGCGGCTACACCTTC. It yields the protein CASSQDRGGGYTF.

This clone was seen a single time. The V gene is TRBV6-1, the J gene TRBJ2-7, with a weak D call TRBD2 (5 bases). Per the germline V gene, CDR1 is MNHNS and CDR2 is SASEGT. Trimming pared 6 bases from V and 4 bases from J, leaving 7 bases between. The CDR3 has 11 residues. The CDR3 protein is CASRTGYEQYF. As DNA, the CDR3 is TGTGCCAGCAGGACGGGGTACGAGCAGTACTTC.

This clone has at least ten counts. This sequence joins TRBV11-2 and TRBJ2-3; D unresolved. Between the trimmed V and J ends, which lost 0 bases and 5 bases, there was a span of 6 bases. The CDR3 totals 13 residues. Per germline, CDR1 SGHAT and CDR2 FQNNGV. CDR3 loop: CASSLDRQDTQYF. Here the CDR3 DNA reads TGTGCCAGCAGCTTAGATCGTCAAGATACGCAGTATTTT.

The sample holds a few counts of this clone. The gene calls are TRBV27 and TRBJ2-4; 7 bases match TRBD1. Germline CDR1 is MNHEY and CDR2 is SMNVEV (reference sequence). The CDR3 has 13 amino acids. The V gene end was trimmed by 3 bases and the J gene end by 9 bases; junction bases not matched to a gene: 5. CDR3 in DNA: TGTGCCAGCAGTTTCCACAGGGGAAGCATTCAGTACTTC. Translated, it gives CASSFHRGSIQYF.

This sequence joins TRBV29-1 and TRBJ2-1, with 10 bases fitting TRBD2. The CDR3 is made up of 15 amino acids. V was clipped by 6 bases and J by 4 bases; unmatched bases: 9. CDR1 is SQVTM, CDR2 ANQGSEA, per germline. CDR3 in DNA: TGCAGCGTAGTAATCCTAGCGGGGGTGTACAATGAGCAGTTCTTC. As protein: CSVVILAGVYNEQFF.

This clone was seen a few times. V and J are TRBV5-4 and TRBJ2-5; D unresolved. V lost 3 bases to trimming and J lost 1 base, with 16 bases between them. CDR1 SGHNT and CDR2 YYREEE come from the germline V gene (reference sequence). The CDR3 covers 16 residues. The CDR3 loop reads CASSSTYRHGQETQYF. In nucleotides, the CDR3 is TGTGCCAGCAGCTCCACTTACCGACACGGCCAAGAGACCCAGTACTTC.

The genes are TRBV5-1 and TRBJ2-5, with D possibly being TRBD1 (5 bases). Per the germline V gene, CDR1 is SGHRS and CDR2 is YFSETQ. The CDR3 spans 14 residues. Deletions cut 0 bases from V and 0 bases from J, with 6 bases between. CDR3 in amino acids: CASSLGRDQETQYF. The CDR3 nucleotides are TGCGCCAGCAGCTTGGGCAGGGACCAAGAGACCCAGTACTTC.

This clone was observed a handful of times. The CDR3 is CASRTSLGLAGRTDTQYF. The CDR3 nucleotides read TGTGCCAGCAGAACGTCTCTGGGACTAGCGGGACGCACAGATACGCAGTATTTT. The chain carries TRBV27 and TRBJ2-3, with TRBD2 identical over 13 bases. Trimming removed 6 bases from V and 1 base from J; junction bases left unmatched: 10. The CDR3 loop spans 18 amino acids. Germline values: CDR1 MNHEY, CDR2 SMNVEV (reference sequence).

This clone was observed a few times. This sample also contains other DNA sequences that code for the same CDR3. The chain has TRBV28 and TRBJ2-7; 12 bases match TRBD1. The CDR3 totals 14 residues. Germline V CDR1 and CDR2: MDHEN, SYDVKM. V lost 6 bases and J lost 5; bases outside the gene matches: 5. For the CDR3, the DNA is TGTGCCAGCAGCTACGGGACAGGGGGCCACGAGCAGTACTTC. Translated, it gives CASSYGTGGHEQYF.

The table lists this clone with many counts. This sequence joins TRBV14 and TRBJ2-5, with 7 bases lining up with TRBD2. There are 12 residues in the CDR3. Losses at the gene ends were 1 base for V and 7 bases for J; bases not matched to a gene: 0. Germline V lookup: CDR1 SGHDN, CDR2 FVKESK. The CDR3 loop reads CASSQGGGTQYF. The CDR3 DNA reads as TGTGCCAGCAGCCAAGGCGGGGGGACCCAGTACTTC.

This clone turned up a few times. This chain uses TRBV28 with TRBJ1-3, with D maybe TRBD1 (5 bases). The CDR3 totals 16 residues. The germline V gene encodes CDR1 MDHEN and CDR2 SYDVKM. V lost 7 bases and J lost 6, with 22 bases in between. The CDR3 region is CASTWAGTRGANTIYF. As DNA, the CDR3 is TGTGCCAGCACCTGGGCAGGGACGAGAGGGGCAAACACCATATATTTT.

This chain links TRBV5-1 with TRBJ2-3, with 10 bases lining up with TRBD1. Trimming at V came to 4 bases and at J to 4 bases, leaving 9 bases not matched to a gene. Germline CDR1 SGHRS, CDR2 YFSETQ. This CDR3 comprises 16 residues. CDR3 sequence: CASSQGTGVRADTQYF. CDR3 sequence (DNA): TGCGCCAGCAGCCAAGGGACAGGGGTCCGCGCAGATACGCAGTATTTT.